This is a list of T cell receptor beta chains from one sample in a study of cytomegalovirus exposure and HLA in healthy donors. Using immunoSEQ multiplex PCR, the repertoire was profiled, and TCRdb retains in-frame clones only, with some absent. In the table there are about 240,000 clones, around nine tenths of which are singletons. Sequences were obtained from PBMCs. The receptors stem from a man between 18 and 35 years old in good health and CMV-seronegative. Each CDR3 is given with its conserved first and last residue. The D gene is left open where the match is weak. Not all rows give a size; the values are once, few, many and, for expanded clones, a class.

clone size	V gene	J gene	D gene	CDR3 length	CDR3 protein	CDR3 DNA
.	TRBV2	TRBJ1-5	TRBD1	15	CASSEAQGVNQPQHF	TGTGCCAGCAGTGAAGCGCAGGGGGTCAATCAGCCCCAGCATTTT
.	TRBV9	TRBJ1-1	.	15	CASSGIGVLNTEAFF	TGTGCCAGCAGCGGCATAGGGGTTTTGAACACTGAAGCTTTCTTT
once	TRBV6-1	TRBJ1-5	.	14	CASSDRRLYQPQHF	TGTGCCAGCTCAGACAGGAGGCTTTATCAGCCCCAGCATTTT
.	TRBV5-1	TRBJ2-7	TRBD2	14	CASSPRTSDHEQYF	TGCGCCAGCAGCCCCCGGACTAGCGACCACGAGCAGTACTTC
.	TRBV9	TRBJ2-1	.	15	CASSKLATTYNEQFF	TGTGCCAGCAGCAAGCTAGCGACCACCTACAATGAGCAGTTCTTC
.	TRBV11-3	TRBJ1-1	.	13	CASSFGPNTEAFF	TGTGCCAGCAGCTTCGGTCCGAACACTGAAGCTTTCTTT
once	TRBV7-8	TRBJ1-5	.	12	CASSPIGQPQHF	TGTGCCAGCAGCCCCATCGGTCAGCCCCAGCATTTT
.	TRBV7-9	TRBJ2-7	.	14	CASSRDLGNYEQYF	TGTGCCAGCAGCCGAGACCTAGGAAACTACGAGCAGTACTTC
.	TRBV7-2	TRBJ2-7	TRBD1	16	CASSLELGTGGYEQYF	TGTGCCAGCAGCTTAGAGCTCGGGACAGGGGGCTACGAGCAGTACTTC
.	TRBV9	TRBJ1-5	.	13	CASSVGRDQPQHF	TGTGCCAGCAGCGTAGGTCGGGATCAGCCCCAGCATTTT
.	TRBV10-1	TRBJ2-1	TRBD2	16	CASSEGSGGAAGEQFF	TGCGCCAGCTCAGAGGGAAGCGGGGGGGCCGCAGGGGAGCAGTTCTTC
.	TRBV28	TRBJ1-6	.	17	CASSLLQAAGSNSPLHF	TGTGCCAGCAGTTTATTACAGGCTGCAGGATCTAATTCACCCCTCCACTTT
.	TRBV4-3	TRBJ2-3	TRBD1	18	CASSQDSQGALSTDTQYF	TGCGCCAGCAGCCAAGATTCCCAGGGGGCTTTGTCGACAGATACGCAGTATTTT
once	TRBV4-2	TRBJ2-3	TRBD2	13	CASSQAGGGTQYF	TGTGCCAGCAGCCAAGCCGGGGGGGGTACGCAGTATTTT
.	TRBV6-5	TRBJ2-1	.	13	CASSYTQGGEQFF	TGTGCCAGCAGTTACACGCAGGGCGGTGAGCAGTTCTTC
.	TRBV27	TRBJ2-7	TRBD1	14	CASRPGQGPYEQYF	TGTGCCAGCAGACCGGGACAGGGCCCCTACGAGCAGTACTTC
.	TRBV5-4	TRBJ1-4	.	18	CASSPKRSADLGNEKLFF	TGTGCCAGCAGCCCGAAGAGGAGCGCCGATTTGGGTAATGAAAAACTGTTTTTT
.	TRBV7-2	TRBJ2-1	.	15	CASSLVGADYNEQFF	TGTGCCAGCAGCTTAGTCGGAGCGGATTACAATGAGCAGTTCTTC
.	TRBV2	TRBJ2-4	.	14	CASSEGLAKNIQYF	TGTGCCAGCAGTGAAGGGCTAGCCAAAAACATTCAGTACTTC
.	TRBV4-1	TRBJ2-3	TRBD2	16	CASSDPGGAGTDTQYF	TGCGCCAGCTCGGACCCCGGGGGGGCCGGCACAGATACGCAGTATTTT
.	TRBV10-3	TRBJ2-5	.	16	CAISETIRDTQETQYF	TGTGCCATCAGTGAGACCATCCGGGACACTCAGGAGACCCAGTACTTC
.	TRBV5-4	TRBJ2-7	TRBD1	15	CASSGTGTALREQYF	TGTGCCAGCAGCGGAACCGGGACAGCTTTAAGGGAGCAGTACTTC
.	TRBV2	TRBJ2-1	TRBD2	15	CASSASQPTSGKQFF	TGTGCCAGCAGTGCGTCCCAGCCGACTAGCGGGAAGCAGTTCTTC
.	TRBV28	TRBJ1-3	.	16	CASSLCGHRSGNTIYF	TGTGCCAGCAGTTTATGTGGACACCGCTCTGGAAACACCATATATTTT
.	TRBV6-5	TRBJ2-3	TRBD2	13	CASSYSSSGSRYF	TGTGCCAGCAGTTACTCTTCTAGCGGGAGTCGGTATTTT
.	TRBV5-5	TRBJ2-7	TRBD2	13	CARGLAGLYEQYF	TGTGCCAGAGGACTAGCGGGTTTGTACGAGCAGTACTTC
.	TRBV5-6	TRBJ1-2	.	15	CASSWTVFTNYGYTF	TGTGCCAGCAGCTGGACAGTTTTCACAAACTATGGCTACACCTTC
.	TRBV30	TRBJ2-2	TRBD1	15	CAWTRDRVVAGELFF	TGTGCCTGGACCCGGGACAGGGTGGTGGCCGGGGAGCTGTTTTTT
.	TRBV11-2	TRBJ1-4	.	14	CASSLDRSNEKLFF	TGTGCCAGCAGCTTAGATCGGTCTAATGAAAAACTGTTTTTT
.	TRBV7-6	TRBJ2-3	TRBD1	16	CASSLVGTGVADTQYF	TGTGCCAGCAGCTTAGTGGGGACAGGCGTCGCAGATACGCAGTATTTT
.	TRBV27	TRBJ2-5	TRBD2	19	CASSLRGLAGRPVGETQYF	TGTGCCAGCAGTTTACGCGGACTAGCGGGAAGACCGGTGGGAGAGACCCAGTACTTC
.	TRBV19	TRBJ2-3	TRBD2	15	CASSSPGTSEHTQYF	TGTGCCAGTAGCTCTCCCGGGACTAGCGAACATACGCAGTATTTT
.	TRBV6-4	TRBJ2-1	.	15	CASSDSASSYNEQFF	TGTGCCAGCAGTGACTCCGCCAGCTCCTACAATGAGCAGTTCTTC
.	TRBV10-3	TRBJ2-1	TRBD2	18	CAISESGTSGDLYNEQFF	TGTGCCATCAGTGAGTCAGGGACTAGCGGGGACCTCTACAATGAGCAGTTCTTC
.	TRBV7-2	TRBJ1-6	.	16	CASSLSGAPGNSPLHF	TGTGCCAGCAGCTTATCAGGGGCCCCGGGGAATTCACCCCTCCACTTT
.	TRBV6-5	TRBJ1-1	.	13	CASSSSGTMRAFF	TGTGCCAGCAGTTCGTCCGGGACAATGAGGGCTTTCTTT
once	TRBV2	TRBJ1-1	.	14	CAKSPQITTTEAFF	TGTGCCAAGTCGCCACAGATCACCACCACTGAAGCTTTCTTT
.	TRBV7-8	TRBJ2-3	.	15	CASGRAQTSTDTQYF	TGTGCCAGCGGGAGAGCGCAAACTAGCACAGATACGCAGTATTTT
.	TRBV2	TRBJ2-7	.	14	CASSGVEPRGEQYF	TGTGCCAGCAGTGGAGTCGAGCCAAGGGGCGAGCAGTACTTC
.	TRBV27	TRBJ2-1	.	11	CASSWGVEQFF	TGTGCCAGCAGTTGGGGAGTTGAGCAGTTCTTC
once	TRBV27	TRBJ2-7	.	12	CASSSTSYEQYF	TGTGCCAGCAGTTCGACTAGCTACGAGCAGTACTTC
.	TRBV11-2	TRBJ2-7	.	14	CASSLMDTTYEQYF	TGTGCCAGCAGCTTAATGGACACCACGTACGAGCAGTACTTC
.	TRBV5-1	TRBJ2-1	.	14	CASSAGLSNNEQFF	TGCGCCAGCAGCGCGGGACTGAGTAACAATGAGCAGTTCTTC
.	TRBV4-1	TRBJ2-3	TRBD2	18	CASSPYGTSGSKSDTQYF	TGCGCCAGCAGCCCTTACGGGACTAGCGGGAGTAAGTCAGATACGCAGTATTTT
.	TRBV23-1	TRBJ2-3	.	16	CASSTRAPTSTDTQYF	TGCGCCAGCAGTACTAGGGCTCCCACTAGCACAGATACGCAGTATTTT
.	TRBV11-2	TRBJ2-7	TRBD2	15	CASSPIRGGSYEQYF	TGTGCCAGCAGCCCGATTCGGGGGGGGTCCTACGAGCAGTACTTC
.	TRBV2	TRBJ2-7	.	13	CASSPIGTYEQYF	TGTGCCAGCAGTCCTATCGGGACCTACGAGCAGTACTTC
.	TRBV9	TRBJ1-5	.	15	CASSARMVGNQPQHF	TGTGCCAGCAGCGCGAGAATGGTGGGCAATCAGCCCCAGCATTTT
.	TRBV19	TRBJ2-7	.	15	CASSIGILGNYEQYF	TGTGCCAGTAGTATCGGGATTTTGGGGAACTACGAGCAGTACTTC
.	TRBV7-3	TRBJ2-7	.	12	CAGSAGPYEQYF	TGTGCCGGCTCGGCGGGACCTTACGAGCAGTACTTC
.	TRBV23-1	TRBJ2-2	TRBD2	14	CASSPGLYTGELFF	TGCGCCAGCAGCCCGGGACTATACACCGGGGAGCTGTTTTTT
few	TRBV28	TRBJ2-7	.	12	CASSDHRDEQYF	TGTGCCAGCAGTGACCACAGGGACGAGCAGTACTTC
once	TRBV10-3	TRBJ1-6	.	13	CASAGEDNSPLHF	TGTGCCTCGGCGGGGGAGGATAATTCACCCCTCCACTTT
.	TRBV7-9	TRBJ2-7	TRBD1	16	CASSPAPGQGSYEQYF	TGTGCCAGCAGCCCAGCACCGGGACAGGGTTCCTACGAGCAGTACTTC
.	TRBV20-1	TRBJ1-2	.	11	CSASQDRGYTF	TGCAGTGCTAGTCAGGATCGTGGCTACACCTTC